This TCR beta chain was identified in a study of post-analysis software for immune sequencing data (dated by TCRdb to 2015 to 2017). With regard to the full study: Disease courses on record covered relapsing-remitting, secondary progressive and progressive-relapsing multiple sclerosis, though some patients had no subtype annotation. The patient repertoires were set against 10 to 11 previously published healthy control repertoires from donors whose ages ranged from roughly 6 to 25 years. A subset of samples was prepared in parallel using single-end sample barcoding, then pooled and co-amplified after Illumina adapter ligation.

The full study reports these points: The multiple sclerosis patient group was slightly younger than the control group. Direct clustering with F measure revealed strong co-clustering of samples prepared in the same batch, which led to a batch-effect correction. Significantly lower normalized Chao1 diversity was found in multiple sclerosis patients than in controls, suggesting substantial peripheral T-cell clonal expansion.

To demonstrate the VDJtools post-analysis software, the study profiled TCR beta repertoires from the peripheral blood of about 13 young patients with multiple sclerosis. The patients with multiple sclerosis were children and adolescents between about 6 and 15 years of age. This clonotype has more than one count but fewer than ten. The specificity of this receptor is unknown. No quality values exist for individual bases; no much larger clone is one base distant. Libraries were constructed by PCR. Sequencing relied on an Illumina HiSeq 2500. Unique molecular identifiers were incorporated into TCR beta cDNA libraries to reduce PCR and sequencing biases. Roughly 500,000 cDNA molecules were obtained per 1 to 10 million input T cells, so each molecule approximated one T cell. The same protocol used for the earlier healthy control dataset was applied to prepare and sequence the patient libraries. Within a given batch, samples were prepared together, multiplexed and sequenced on the same HiSeq lane. Per the original workflow: Raw barcoded reads were processed with MIGEC, and single-read molecular identifier groups were discarded before consensus assembly and CDR3 extraction. Clonotype tables were post-analysed with VDJtools, normalizing diversity by down-sampling all datasets to the smallest sample size. In repertoire overlap clustering, CDR3 amino acid sequences, but not nucleotide sequences, were matched to correct batch-related cross-sample contamination. The public reads were run again by TCRdb, first through fastp at Q25 and then through MiXCR, and only productive beta chains were kept. Each entry merges the rows of one CDR3 protein and shows their most common DNA and genes. For this entry, the V and J calls and clone size follow TCRdb and not the study's own pipeline. This sample holds about 560,000 distinct CDR3 sequences; about 40% were observed only once. The top ten hold 1.5% to 2% of the sample.

The sequencing sample was made of blood. The clonotype originates from a girl aged 5-17 years with multiple sclerosis.

The DNA sequence reads TGCAGTGCTAGAGATACTATGGCAGCTCTCATGGGCTACACCTTC. It codes for CSARDTMAALMGYTF. The rearrangement combines TRBV20-1 with TRBJ1-2, with an unclear D gene assignment. The junction carries 19 bases between V and J, which are trimmed by 0 bases and 8 bases respectively. The germline V gene (reference sequence) specifies DFQATT as CDR1 and SNEGSKA as CDR2. From the cysteine up to the phenylalanine, the CDR3 has a length of 15 residues. CDR3 DNA is the only sequence kept; it has 45 bases, read in frame from the first base.